There are a few counts of the clone carrying this TCR beta chain. In germline, CDR1 is SGHKS, CDR2 YYEKEE (reference sequence). This CDR3 is 15 amino acids long. Trimming at V came to 0 bases and at J to 2 bases, leaving 4 bases not matched to a gene. TCRdb used MiXCR to reprocess the 5' RACE reads, holding one entry per CDR3 protein. Of around 310,000 distinct CDR3 sequences in the sample, under 5% were seen once. This sample is drawn from a study of T cells after yellow fever vaccination. The sample here was PBMCs, taken 5 days after the yellow fever booster vaccination. This chain joins TRBV5-5 and TRBJ2-7, with 8 bases lining up with TRBD2. This clonotype originated in a man younger than 35 who received the YFV17D yellow fever vaccine. The CDR3 coding sequence is TGTGCCAGCAGCTTGGGAGGTAGCGGGACCTACGAGCAGTACTTC. Its protein is CASSLGGSGTYEQYF.